This is a list of T cell receptor beta chains from one sample in a study of blood T cell repertoires in COVID-19. Repertoires were generated with immunoSEQ multiplex PCR, while TCRdb's copy carries only in-frame clones and drops some. The sample has 410,000 or so clones, about 89% seen once. The specimen was peripheral blood. The receptors here all came from a woman in her 40s with COVID-19, enrolled during active disease. Both conserved end residues are part of each CDR3. The D gene is left open where the match is weak. The size field is filled for only some rows; it gives once, few, many or a size class.

CDR3: CAISLAPAGSNEKLFF
DNA: TGTGCCATCAGTTTGGCCCCGGCAGGTTCTAATGAAAAACTGTTTTTT
size: .
V: TRBV10-3
J: TRBJ1-4
D: .

CDR3: CSARVVGCYTF
DNA: TGCAGTGCTAGAGTCGTCGGGTGCTACACCTTC
size: .
V: TRBV20-1
J: TRBJ1-2
D: .

CDR3: CSASGGAAFSTDTQYF
DNA: TGCAGTGCTAGTGGTGGGGCGGCCTTTAGCACAGATACGCAGTATTTT
size: few
V: TRBV20-1
J: TRBJ2-3
D: .

CDR3: CASSLSPLPSGADHPYNEQFF
DNA: TGTGCCAGCAGCTTAAGCCCCCTTCCTAGCGGAGCTGATCATCCCTACAATGAGCAGTTCTTC
size: .
V: TRBV7-8
J: TRBJ2-1
D: TRBD2

CDR3: CASSLTQSDTQYF
DNA: TGTGCCAGCAGCTTAACTCAATCAGATACGCAGTATTTT
size: few
V: TRBV7-3
J: TRBJ2-3
D: .

CDR3: CASSRTRTYEQYF
DNA: TGTGCCAGCAGCCGGACAAGAACCTACGAGCAGTACTTC
size: .
V: TRBV5-8
J: TRBJ2-7
D: .

CDR3: CASSFSGDGAPLHF
DNA: TGTGCCAGCAGCTTTTCAGGGGATGGGGCCCCCCTCCACTTT
size: .
V: TRBV7-9
J: TRBJ1-6
D: .

CDR3: CASSFLPGPGEKLFF
DNA: TGTGCCAGCAGCTTTTTACCAGGGCCGGGCGAAAAACTGTTTTTT
size: .
V: TRBV7-2
J: TRBJ1-4
D: .

CDR3: CASSLAAGGDSYEQYF
DNA: TGTGCCAGCAGCTTAGCGGCGGGGGGGGACTCCTACGAGCAGTACTTC
size: .
V: TRBV7-9
J: TRBJ2-7
D: TRBD2

CDR3: CASSIRAPSSYNSPLHF
DNA: TGTGCCAGTAGTATACGCGCACCTAGCTCCTATAATTCACCCCTCCACTTT
size: .
V: TRBV19
J: TRBJ1-6
D: .

CDR3: CASSLVGTSETGELFF
DNA: TGTGCCAGCAGTTTAGTCGGGACTAGTGAGACCGGGGAGCTGTTTTTT
size: .
V: TRBV27
J: TRBJ2-2
D: TRBD2

CDR3: CASTSGPATNEKLFF
DNA: TGTGCCAGCACCTCAGGCCCCGCAACTAATGAAAAACTGTTTTTT
size: .
V: TRBV7-9
J: TRBJ1-4
D: .

CDR3: CASSAQGNEKLFF
DNA: TGTGCCAGCAGCGCACAGGGGAATGAAAAACTGTTTTTT
size: .
V: TRBV9
J: TRBJ1-4
D: TRBD1

CDR3: CASSLARGGAGTEAFF
DNA: TGTGCCAGCAGCTTAGCGCGGGGGGGCGCGGGGACTGAAGCTTTCTTT
size: .
V: TRBV7-2
J: TRBJ1-1
D: .

CDR3: CASSKYWLYEGGQYF
DNA: TGTGCCAGCAGCAAGTATTGGCTTTACGAAGGCGGGCAGTACTTC
size: .
V: TRBV21-1
J: TRBJ2-7
D: .

CDR3: CASSLDRGYNQPQHF
DNA: TGTGCCAGCAGTTTAGACAGGGGTTACAATCAGCCCCAGCATTTT
size: .
V: TRBV28
J: TRBJ1-5
D: TRBD1

CDR3: CASSLIGAADTQYF
DNA: TGTGCCAGCAGCTTAATAGGGGCGGCCGATACGCAGTATTTT
size: once
V: TRBV7-3
J: TRBJ2-3
D: .

CDR3: CASSAHPGNGRNEQFF
DNA: TGTGCCAGCAGCGCCCACCCCGGGAACGGAAGGAATGAGCAGTTCTTC
size: once
V: TRBV9
J: TRBJ2-1
D: .

CDR3: CASSLDAGRGSTFF
DNA: TGTGCCAGCAGCTTAGATGCGGGCAGGGGGTCGACTTTCTTT
size: .
V: TRBV11-2
J: TRBJ1-1
D: TRBD1

CDR3: CASSLVSSSYNEQFF
DNA: TGCGCCAGCAGCTTGGTCTCGTCCTCCTACAATGAGCAGTTCTTC
size: .
V: TRBV5-1
J: TRBJ2-1
D: .

CDR3: CASREGANTEAFF
DNA: TGTGCCAGTAGGGAGGGGGCGAACACTGAAGCTTTCTTT
size: .
V: TRBV19
J: TRBJ1-1
D: TRBD1

CDR3: CASSSSGKGTNNEQFF
DNA: TGTGCCAGCAGTTCTAGCGGGAAAGGCACAAACAATGAGCAGTTCTTC
size: .
V: TRBV6-6
J: TRBJ2-1
D: TRBD2

CDR3: CASSLVLAGDYEQYF
DNA: TGTGCCAGCAGTTTAGTGCTAGCGGGGGACTACGAGCAGTACTTC
size: .
V: TRBV27
J: TRBJ2-7
D: TRBD2

CDR3: CASSQGQGGSPLHF
DNA: TGTGCCAGCAGCCAGGGACAGGGAGGTTCACCCCTCCACTTT
size: .
V: TRBV3-1/TRBV3-2
J: TRBJ1-6
D: TRBD1

CDR3: CASSGTSGIVVEQFF
DNA: TGTGCCAGCAGCGGGACTAGCGGGATTGTAGTTGAGCAGTTCTTC
size: .
V: TRBV6-5
J: TRBJ2-1
D: TRBD2

CDR3: CASSQPGTGDRFKSPLHF
DNA: TGTGCCAGCAGTCAACCTGGGACAGGGGATCGGTTCAAATCACCCCTCCACTTT
size: .
V: TRBV27
J: TRBJ1-6
D: TRBD1